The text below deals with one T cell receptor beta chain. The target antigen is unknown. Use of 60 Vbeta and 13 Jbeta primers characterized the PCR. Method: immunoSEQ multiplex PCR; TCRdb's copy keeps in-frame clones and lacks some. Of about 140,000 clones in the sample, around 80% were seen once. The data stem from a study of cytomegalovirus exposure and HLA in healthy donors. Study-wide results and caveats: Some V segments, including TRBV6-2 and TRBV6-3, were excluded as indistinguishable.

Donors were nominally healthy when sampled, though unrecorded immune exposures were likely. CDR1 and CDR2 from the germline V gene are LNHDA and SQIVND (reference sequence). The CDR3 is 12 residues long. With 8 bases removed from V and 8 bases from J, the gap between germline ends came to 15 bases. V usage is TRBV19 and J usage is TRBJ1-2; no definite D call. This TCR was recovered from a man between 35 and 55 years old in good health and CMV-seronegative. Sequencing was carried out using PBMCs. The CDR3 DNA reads TGTGCCAGTTCGGACTCAATGGGGGGCTACACCTTC. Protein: CASSDSMGGYTF.